This is a list of T cell receptor beta chains from one sample in a study of cytomegalovirus exposure and HLA in healthy donors. Here immunoSEQ multiplex PCR was the method, and the copy in TCRdb shows in-frame clones only, minus some. The sample carries some 120,000 clones, approximately 70% recorded once. Sequencing used PBMCs. The receptors here all came from a man aged 55 to 69 in good health and CMV-seropositive. Each CDR3 is given with its conserved first and last residue. The D gene is left open where the match is weak. Not all rows give a size; the values are once, few, many and, for expanded clones, a class.

cdr3_aa: CASILDSNEKLFF; cdr3_nt: TGTGCCAGCATCCTAGACAGTAATGAAAAACTGTTTTTT; d_call: NA; j_call: TRBJ1-4; v_call: TRBV6-5; clone_size: NA
cdr3_aa: CAWNRAVMNTEAFF; cdr3_nt: TGTGCCTGGAACAGGGCGGTAATGAACACTGAAGCTTTCTTT; d_call: NA; j_call: TRBJ1-1; v_call: TRBV30; clone_size: NA
cdr3_aa: CASSLVAGAGANVLTF; cdr3_nt: TGTGCCAGCAGCTTAGTTGCAGGGGCTGGGGCCAACGTCCTGACTTTC; d_call: NA; j_call: TRBJ2-6; v_call: TRBV11-1; clone_size: NA
cdr3_aa: CASVPGQPNTEAFF; cdr3_nt: TGTGCCAGCGTGCCGGGACAACCTAACACTGAAGCTTTCTTT; d_call: NA; j_call: TRBJ1-1; v_call: TRBV28; clone_size: NA
cdr3_aa: CASSQKAGTVTSPLHF; cdr3_nt: TGTGCCAGCAGCCAAAAGGCCGGGACAGTCACTTCACCCCTCCACTTT; d_call: TRBD1; j_call: TRBJ1-6; v_call: TRBV7-9; clone_size: NA
cdr3_aa: CASSLGQVNYGYTF; cdr3_nt: TGCGCCAGCAGCTTGGGACAGGTTAACTATGGCTACACCTTC; d_call: NA; j_call: TRBJ1-2; v_call: TRBV5-1; clone_size: NA
cdr3_aa: CASTSRAGGYTF; cdr3_nt: TGTGCCAGCACCTCCAGGGCTGGTGGCTACACCTTC; d_call: NA; j_call: TRBJ1-2; v_call: TRBV28; clone_size: NA
cdr3_aa: CASSRTGEYNEQFF; cdr3_nt: TGCGCCAGCTCTAGGACAGGGGAATACAATGAGCAGTTCTTC; d_call: TRBD1; j_call: TRBJ2-1; v_call: TRBV10-2; clone_size: NA
cdr3_aa: CASSSQGGTAEAFF; cdr3_nt: TGCGCCAGCAGCTCGCAGGGAGGCACAGCTGAAGCTTTCTTT; d_call: NA; j_call: TRBJ1-1; v_call: TRBV5-1; clone_size: NA
cdr3_aa: CASRTRRDSYEQYF; cdr3_nt: TGTGCCAGCAGGACCCGCCGGGACAGCTACGAGCAGTACTTC; d_call: TRBD1; j_call: TRBJ2-7; v_call: TRBV11-2; clone_size: few
cdr3_aa: CASSSVGRGVNTGELFF; cdr3_nt: TGTGCCAGCAGCTCTGTGGGGCGAGGAGTGAACACCGGGGAGCTGTTTTTT; d_call: NA; j_call: TRBJ2-2; v_call: TRBV7-6; clone_size: NA
cdr3_aa: CASTVKVGDYGYTF; cdr3_nt: TGTGCCAGCACGGTTAAAGTTGGTGACTATGGCTACACCTTC; d_call: NA; j_call: TRBJ1-2; v_call: TRBV5-4; clone_size: NA
cdr3_aa: CATSRGASGGRTEQYF; cdr3_nt: TGTGCCACCTCGAGGGGGGCTAGCGGGGGACGTACGGAGCAGTACTTC; d_call: TRBD2; j_call: TRBJ2-7; v_call: TRBV6-6; clone_size: NA
cdr3_aa: CASSLFSGDGTEAFF; cdr3_nt: TGTGCCAGCAGCTTATTCTCAGGGGATGGCACTGAAGCTTTCTTT; d_call: NA; j_call: TRBJ1-1; v_call: TRBV11-2; clone_size: NA
cdr3_aa: CASSVGGQKSYEQYF; cdr3_nt: TGTGCCAGCAGCGTAGGCGGGCAGAAGTCCTACGAGCAGTACTTC; d_call: NA; j_call: TRBJ2-7; v_call: TRBV9; clone_size: NA
cdr3_aa: CASSLGTSGYTDTQYF; cdr3_nt: TGCGCCAGCAGCTTAGGGACTAGCGGGTACACAGATACGCAGTATTTT; d_call: TRBD2; j_call: TRBJ2-3; v_call: TRBV5-1; clone_size: NA
cdr3_aa: CASSGDYSNQPQHF; cdr3_nt: TGTGCCAGCAGCGGGGACTATAGCAATCAGCCCCAGCATTTT; d_call: NA; j_call: TRBJ1-5; v_call: TRBV9; clone_size: NA